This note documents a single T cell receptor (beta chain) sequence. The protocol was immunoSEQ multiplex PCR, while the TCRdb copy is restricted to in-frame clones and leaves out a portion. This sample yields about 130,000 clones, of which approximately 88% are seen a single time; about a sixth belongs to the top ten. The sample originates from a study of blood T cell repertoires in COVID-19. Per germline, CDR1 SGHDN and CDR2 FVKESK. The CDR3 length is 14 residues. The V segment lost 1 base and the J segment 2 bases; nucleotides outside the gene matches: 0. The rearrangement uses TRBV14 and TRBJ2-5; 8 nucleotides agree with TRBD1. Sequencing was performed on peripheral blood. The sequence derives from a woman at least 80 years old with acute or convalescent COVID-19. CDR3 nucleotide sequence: TGTGCCAGCAGCCAAGGACAGGGGCAAGAGACCCAGTACTTC. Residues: CASSQGQGQETQYF.